The TCR beta chain under discussion was sequenced for a study of early T cells in non-severe SARS-CoV-2 infection. Study in general: Alpha and beta chains were unpaired, from unsorted whole-blood bulk RNA.

For this clonotype: What it recognizes is unknown.

This CDR3 spans 15 amino acids. Germline CDR1 is SGHTA and CDR2 is FQGNSA. V was shortened by 5 bases and J by 1 base, with 13 bases between the two germline ends. General observations from the study: In VDJdb matching, anti-spike CD8 responses were favored while private and CD4 specificities went missing.

As part of library construction, unique molecular identifiers were attached to individual cDNA molecules. TCRdb reprocessed the 5' RACE reads with MiXCR, giving one entry per CDR3 protein. The sample gives tens of thousands of distinct CDR3 sequences, around 12% of which show up once; about 4% is in the top ten. The sample consisted of whole blood. This TCR came from an adult who was a healthcare worker with PCR-confirmed SARS-CoV-2 infection or an uninfected control (not recorded which). The chain uses TRBV7-2 and TRBJ2-3; no clear D. The CDR3 protein is CASSGFTMGTDTQYF. In nucleotides, the CDR3 is TGTGCCAGCAGCGGTTTTACAATGGGCACAGATACGCAGTATTTT.